The rows below give T cell receptor beta chains drawn from one sample of a study of T cell clonotyping in hematopoietic cell transplantation. Libraries were prepared by immunoSEQ multiplex PCR; TCRdb keeps only in-frame clonotypes and omits some of them. The sample shows 6,000 to 9,000 clones, approximately 87% of them seen only once. The sample here was PBMCs, taken 100 days after allogeneic stem cell transplant. Receptor source: a male patient aged 50 to 60 who had an allogeneic stem cell transplant from a related donor, so the T cells may come from the graft donor. Some clones in this sample may be carry-over from other donors' samples. Both conserved end residues are part of each CDR3.

v_call	j_call	cdr3_aa
TRBV6-5	TRBJ1-2	CASRPPWGTNYGYTF
TRBV29-1	TRBJ1-4	CSVVQSGNEKLFF
TRBV6-5	TRBJ1-2	CASSRAGPGGYTF
TRBV30	TRBJ2-5	CAWSQGQGAGETQYF
TRBV28	TRBJ2-7	CASSRPSTDEQYF
TRBV27	TRBJ2-5	CASSLSRFGDQYF
TRBV5-1	TRBJ1-1	CASSLQGSNTEAFF
TRBV19	TRBJ1-4	CASTGYGEKLFF
TRBV28	TRBJ1-5	CATSGQGSQPQHF
TRBV19	TRBJ2-2	CARCTKLFF
TRBV30	TRBJ2-3	CARGVDRGTSTDTQYF
TRBV4-1	TRBJ2-7	CASSQIVGAFYEQYF
TRBV9	TRBJ2-5	CASSVGNGGGQETQYF
TRBV6-6	TRBJ2-7	CASSTDRRQYF
TRBV30	TRBJ2-5	CAWSRGEETQYF
TRBV6-5	TRBJ1-3	CATDNPGNTIYF
TRBV2	TRBJ1-4	CASTKTGRANEKLFF
TRBV5-6	TRBJ1-2	CASSLSWGIHGYTF
TRBV6-1	TRBJ1-1	CASSEVRTGWTEAFF
TRBV29-1	TRBJ2-7	CSGPGGQYF
TRBV28	TRBJ1-1	CASNPGNTEAFF
TRBV21-1	TRBJ2-5	CASSKAGTSGSYGTQYF
TRBV7-9	NA	CASSLDRGSGILLEQYF
TRBV27	TRBJ1-5	CASSLLGINQPQHF
TRBV2	TRBJ2-7	CASSALGYEQYF
TRBV28	TRBJ1-2	CASSFPGQGARLNGYTF
TRBV30	TRBJ1-1	CAWNGPNTEAFF
TRBV5-6	TRBJ2-2	CASSQTPHGELFF
TRBV19	TRBJ2-1	CASERDSPYNEQFF
TRBV18	TRBJ1-6	CASSPDRTSNSPLHF
TRBV30	TRBJ1-6	CAWSVTGADSPLHF
TRBV6-5	TRBJ2-3	CASSYEPLTDTQYF
TRBV6-5	TRBJ1-4	CASSYSGRGTNEKLFF
TRBV19	TRBJ1-1	CASSIAAGRLFF
TRBV27	TRBJ1-1	CASSLFAQFGRGELGTEAFF
TRBV5-1	TRBJ1-1	CASSLELATEAFF